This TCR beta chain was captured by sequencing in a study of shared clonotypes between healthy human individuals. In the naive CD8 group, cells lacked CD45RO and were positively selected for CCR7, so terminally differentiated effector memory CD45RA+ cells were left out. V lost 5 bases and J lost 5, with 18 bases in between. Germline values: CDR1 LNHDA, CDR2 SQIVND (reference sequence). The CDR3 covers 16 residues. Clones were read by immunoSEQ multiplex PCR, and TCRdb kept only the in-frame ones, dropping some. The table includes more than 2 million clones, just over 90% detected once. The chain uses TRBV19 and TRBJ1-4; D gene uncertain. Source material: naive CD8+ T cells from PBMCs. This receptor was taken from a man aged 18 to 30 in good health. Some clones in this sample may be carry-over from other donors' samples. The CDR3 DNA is TGTGCCAGTAGTCTGGACTTTGGGCAACAGAATGAAAAACTGTTTTTT. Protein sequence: CASSLDFGQQNEKLFF.